Below, 28 T cell receptor beta chains from the same sample are listed, as sequenced in a study of long-term antiretroviral therapy in people with HIV. At survey level, the immunoSEQ assay was run in its v3.0 version. TCRdb's copy holds only in-frame clones and misses some; the assay was immunoSEQ multiplex PCR. The sample has 15,000 to 20,000 clones, approximately 79% seen once. The material sequenced was unsorted PBMCs, taken 0.1 years after starting antiretroviral therapy. Receptors originate from a man between 18 and 35 years old with HIV.

This clone appeared a single time. The chain carries TRBV5-4 and TRBJ2-1, with 10 bases fitting TRBD2. Germline CDR1 is SGHNT and CDR2 is YYREEE (reference sequence). V was pared by 4 bases and J by 10 bases, with 11 bases of the junction left unmatched. The CDR3 contains 15 residues. The CDR3 spells CASSPLAGVTGEQFF. CDR3 in DNA: TGTGCCAGCAGCCCTCTAGCGGGGGTGACGGGGGAGCAGTTCTTC.

The V and J genes are TRBV6-1 and TRBJ1-5, with TRBD1 as a possible D gene (6 bases). V was shortened by 5 bases and J by 0 bases, with 14 bases between the two germline ends. This CDR3 region has 16 residues. Germline V gene lookup returns CDR1 MNHNS and CDR2 SASEGT. CDR3 sequence reads: CASSQGRGGSNQPQHF. DNA for the CDR3: TGTGCCAGCAGTCAAGGGAGAGGGGGTAGCAATCAGCCCCAGCATTTT.

The gene calls are TRBV18 and TRBJ2-3; unclear D gene. V lost 0 bases and J lost 3, with 10 bases in between. Germline CDR1 and CDR2: KGHSH and LQKENI. This CDR3 region has 15 residues. The CDR3 here is CASSPPEFGTDTQYF. Written as DNA, the CDR3 is TGTGCCAGCTCACCACCGGAGTTTGGGACAGATACGCAGTATTTT.

The chain carries TRBV14 and TRBJ2-2, with D perhaps TRBD1 (6 bases). Between the trimmed V and J ends, which lost 3 bases and 1 base, there was a span of 30 bases. CDR1 and CDR2 from the germline V gene are SGHDN and FVKESK. This CDR3 has 22 residues. The CDR3 region has the DNA TGTGCCAGCAGCCACCGAAGACTCATGGATGTACAGGGAATGCGGAACACCGGGGAGCTGTTTTTT. Translation: CASSHRRLMDVQGMRNTGELFF.

The rearrangement joins TRBV20-1 to TRBJ1-1, with D unclear. V was pared by 2 bases and J by 1 base, with 2 bases between. CDR1 DFQATT and CDR2 SNEGSKA come from the germline V gene (reference sequence). This CDR3 is built from 11 residues. CDR3 nucleotide sequence: TGCAGTGCTAGAAGGAACACTGAAGCTTTCTTT. It translates to CSARRNTEAFF.

This clone has only one observation. The V call is TRBV9, the J call TRBJ2-1; 7 bases align to TRBD2. The CDR3 runs to 15 residues. The trim removed 0 bases at V and 6 bases at J, leaving 6 bases unmatched. In germline, CDR1 is SGDLS, CDR2 YYNGEE. This chain's CDR3 is CASSVDGSGLNEQFF. The CDR3, as DNA: TGTGCCAGCAGCGTAGACGGTAGCGGGCTCAATGAGCAGTTCTTC.

The CDR3 sequence is CASSSVLAGGQFAYNEQFF. DNA of the CDR3: TGTGCCAGCAGCTCTGTCCTAGCGGGAGGGCAATTCGCCTACAATGAGCAGTTCTTC. The V and J genes are TRBV7-6 and TRBJ2-1, with 12 positions matching TRBD2. V lost 4 bases, J lost 2 bases, and 12 bases stayed unmatched. CDR1 SGHVS and CDR2 FNYEAQ come from the germline V gene. The CDR3 consists of 19 residues.

The gene calls are TRBV19 and TRBJ2-7, with 11 bases fitting TRBD1. Germline CDR1 reads LNHDA; CDR2 reads SQIVND (reference sequence). The J segment lost 4 bases and the V segment lost 6 bases, leaving 8 bases of the junction unmatched. The CDR3 extends over 15 amino acids. In nucleotides, the CDR3 is TGTGCCAGTAGCCGGGGACAGGGGGGACGTTACGAGCAGTACTTC. Translated, it gives CASSRGQGGRYEQYF. Drawing the rest from reference TRBV19 and TRBJ2-7, the complete variable domain is DGGITQSPKYLFRKEGQNVTLSCEQNLNHDAMYWYRQDPGQGLRLIYYSQIVNDFQKGDIAEGYSVSREKKESFPLTVTSAQKNPTAFYLCASSRGQGGRYEQYFGPGTRLTVT.

CDR3 sequence (DNA): TGTGCCAGCAGCTTAACGTCCGGGACCACTGAAGCTTTCTTT. It specifies CASSLTSGTTEAFF. The chain recombines TRBV7-3 with TRBJ1-1; a weak D match, TRBD1 (5 bases). This CDR3 has 14 residues. Germline CDR1 reads SGHTA; CDR2 reads FQGTGA. V was shortened by 0 bases and J by 4 bases, with 9 bases between the two germline ends.

The chain recombines TRBV27 with TRBJ2-5; TRBD1 matches at 9 bases. The J segment lost 7 bases and the V segment lost 5 bases, leaving 5 bases of the junction unmatched. The CDR3 has 13 amino acids. Germline loops: CDR1 MNHEY, CDR2 SMNVEV (reference sequence). CDR3 bases: TGTGCCAGCAGTGGACAGGGGACAGGGACCCAGTACTTC. It codes for CASSGQGTGTQYF.

By frequency in the sample, this clone is medium-sized. V gene TRBV7-9 combines with J gene TRBJ1-5; no reliable D call. This CDR3 contains 15 residues. Deletions cut 0 bases from V and 3 bases from J, with 9 bases between. CDR1 and CDR2 (germline): SEHNR, FQNEAQ (reference sequence). CDR3 loop: CASSLARADNQPQHF. In DNA form, the CDR3 reads TGTGCCAGCAGCTTAGCGAGGGCAGACAATCAGCCCCAGCATTTT. The full variable domain, with the rest looked up from reference TRBV7-9 and TRBJ1-5, is DTGVSQNPRHKITKRGQNVTFRCDPISEHNRLYWYRQTLGQGPEFLTYFQNEAQLEKSRLLSDRFSAERPKGSFSTLEIQRTEQGDSAMYLCASSLARADNQPQHFGDGTRLSIL.

This chain connects TRBV29-1 to TRBJ1-2; tentatively, D is TRBD1 (5 bases). The CDR3 spans 14 residues. Germline values: CDR1 SQVTM, CDR2 ANQGSEA. V was trimmed by 3 bases and J by 8 bases, leaving 19 bases between them. The CDR3 DNA reads TGCAGCGTTGACGGCGGGGACCCCAAAGGGGGCTACACCTTC. Translating gives CSVDGGDPKGGYTF.

V is TRBV10-3 and J is TRBJ2-5, with D hard to call. The CDR3 has 14 amino acids. Germline CDR1 is ENHRY and CDR2 is SYGVKD. V was cut by 2 bases and J by 2 bases, with 9 bases left in between. DNA for the CDR3: TGTGCCATCAGTGAGATCGGAGCGCAAGAGACCCAGTACTTC. It encodes CAISEIGAQETQYF.

The chain carries TRBV5-1 and TRBJ2-7; no reliable D call. Germline lookup yields CDR1 SGHRS and CDR2 YFSETQ. The CDR3 covers 13 residues. Trimming removed 0 bases from V and 5 bases from J, with 9 bases in between. The CDR3 DNA is TGCGCCAGCAGCTTGGCCCCAAAAGACGAGCAGTACTTC. Its protein product is CASSLAPKDEQYF.

The chain couples TRBV27 to TRBJ1-4; D is unresolved. Trimming cost V 0 bases and J 7 bases, with 9 bases left between them. CDR3 size: 14 residues. Germline-derived CDR1 and CDR2 are MNHEY and SMNVEV (reference sequence). The CDR3 region has the DNA TGTGCCAGCAGTTTATCCGTCCGGGGTGAAAAACTGTTTTTT. Translated: CASSLSVRGEKLFF.

This sequence joins TRBV19 and TRBJ2-1, with D perhaps TRBD2 (5 bases). CDR1 and CDR2 from the germline V gene are LNHDA and SQIVND (reference sequence). The length of the CDR3 is 14 residues. The V gene lost 5 bases and the J gene lost 10 bases, with 18 bases spanning the gap. CDR3 region: CASSPQPGTPEQFF. CDR3 DNA: TGTGCCAGTAGTCCGCAACCGGGAACTCCGGAGCAGTTCTTC.

The chain has TRBV6-5 and TRBJ2-2, with D possibly being TRBD1 (5 bases). Trimming took off 5 bases at V and 1 base at J, with 8 bases between the two ends. The V gene's germline CDR1 is MNHEY and CDR2 SVGAGI. CDR3 length equals 14 residues. DNA for the CDR3: TGTGCCAGCAGTGACAGACTGAACACCGGGGAGCTGTTTTTT. Protein sequence: CASSDRLNTGELFF.

V usage is TRBV7-9 and J usage is TRBJ2-1, with D possibly being TRBD1 (6 bases). Trimming took 2 bases from V and 4 from J, leaving 12 bases between them. Germline CDR1 and CDR2: SEHNR and FQNEAQ (reference sequence). The CDR3 consists of 15 residues. The CDR3 reads CASSLYRAKYNEQFF. CDR3 coding DNA: TGTGCCAGCAGCTTATACAGGGCGAAGTACAATGAGCAGTTCTTC.

For the CDR3, the DNA is TGTGCCAGCAGTCCCCCCCGGGTGTCAACCTACGAGCAGTACTTC. It yields the protein CASSPPRVSTYEQYF. The V and J genes are TRBV27 and TRBJ2-7; D is unclear. The CDR3 has 15 amino acids. Germline V gene lookup returns CDR1 MNHEY and CDR2 SMNVEV (reference sequence). Trimming pared 5 bases from V and 2 bases from J, leaving 16 bases between.

The V call is TRBV4-1, the J call TRBJ2-1, with 9 bases identical to TRBD2. Germline V gene lookup returns CDR1 MGHRA and CDR2 YSYEKL. V dropped 3 bases and J dropped 9; count of bases not matched to a gene: 9. The CDR3 spans 15 residues. The CDR3: CASSQNSGSAFEQFF. The DNA for the CDR3 is TGCGCCAGCAGCCAGAATAGCGGGAGTGCATTTGAGCAGTTCTTC.

The rearrangement uses TRBV4-1 and TRBJ2-1, with 12 bases that match TRBD2. Germline CDR1 is MGHRA and CDR2 is YSYEKL. The CDR3 has 16 residues. J lost 6 bases, V lost 4 bases, and 7 bases had no gene match. The CDR3 protein is CASSPLGLAGPNEQFF. In DNA form, the CDR3 reads TGCGCCAGCAGCCCCCTCGGACTAGCGGGGCCCAATGAGCAGTTCTTC.

This clone was seen more than once but under ten times. The chain uses TRBV7-2 and TRBJ1-2; 9 bases are shared with TRBD1. CDR3 length equals 18 residues. Germline CDR1 is SGHTA and CDR2 is FQGNSA. Germline trimming cut 1 base from V and 0 bases from J; bases unmatched to any gene: 9. CDR3 sequence (DNA): TGTGCCAGCAGCTTAGTTGTGGACAGGGGCATCCCTAACTATGGCTACACCTTC. Translating gives CASSLVVDRGIPNYGYTF.

The chain carries TRBV4-3 and TRBJ1-5; no clear D gene. Per the germline V gene, CDR1 is LGHNA and CDR2 is YSLEER. The CDR3 is 13 residues long. V was pared by 0 bases and J by 7 bases, with 7 bases between. The chain's CDR3 is CASSQDWEQPQHF. The DNA of the CDR3 is TGCGCCAGCAGCCAAGACTGGGAACAGCCCCAGCATTTT.

The V call is TRBV19, the J call TRBJ2-2, with unresolved D. This CDR3 comprises 14 residues. Deletions cut 1 base from V and 7 bases from J, with 10 bases between. CDR1 and CDR2 (germline): LNHDA, SQIVND (reference sequence). The CDR3 reads CASSIASAHGELFF. The CDR3 DNA reads TGTGCCAGTAGTATAGCCAGCGCTCACGGGGAGCTGTTTTTT.

V and J are TRBV28 and TRBJ2-3; D is uncertain. The V gene's germline CDR1 is MDHEN and CDR2 SYDVKM. The CDR3 has 11 amino acids. Trimming shortened V by 9 bases and J by 1 base, and 5 bases separated the two germline ends. The CDR3 DNA follows: TGTGCCAGGGGTTGCACAGATACGCAGTATTTT. It codes for CARGCTDTQYF.

V and J are TRBV2 and TRBJ2-7, with 7 bases aligning to TRBD1. V gave up 3 bases and J gave up 2 bases; unmatched junction bases: 4. The CDR3 covers 14 residues. Germline V gene lookup returns CDR1 SNHLY and CDR2 FYNNEI. For the CDR3, the DNA is TGTGCCAGCAGTGAGGGGGACAGACCCTACGAGCAGTACTTC. Its protein product is CASSEGDRPYEQYF.

The chain carries TRBV18 and TRBJ1-4; D is unresolved. The germline CDR1 and CDR2 sequences are KGHSH and LQKENI. Trimming cost V 4 bases and J 0 bases, with 12 bases left between them. The CDR3 is 16 residues long. The CDR3 region is CASSRSSSATNEKLFF. CDR3 nucleotides: TGTGCCAGCTCACGATCGTCCTCAGCAACTAATGAAAAACTGTTTTTT.

The chain employs TRBV7-9 and TRBJ2-3; D is ambiguous. V was cut by 1 base and J by 2 bases, with 4 bases left in between. The CDR3 runs 13 residues. Germline CDR1 and CDR2: SEHNR and FQNEAQ (reference sequence). The DNA of the CDR3 is TGTGCCAGCAGCTTAGGGGACACAGATACGCAGTATTTT. This encodes CASSLGDTDTQYF.